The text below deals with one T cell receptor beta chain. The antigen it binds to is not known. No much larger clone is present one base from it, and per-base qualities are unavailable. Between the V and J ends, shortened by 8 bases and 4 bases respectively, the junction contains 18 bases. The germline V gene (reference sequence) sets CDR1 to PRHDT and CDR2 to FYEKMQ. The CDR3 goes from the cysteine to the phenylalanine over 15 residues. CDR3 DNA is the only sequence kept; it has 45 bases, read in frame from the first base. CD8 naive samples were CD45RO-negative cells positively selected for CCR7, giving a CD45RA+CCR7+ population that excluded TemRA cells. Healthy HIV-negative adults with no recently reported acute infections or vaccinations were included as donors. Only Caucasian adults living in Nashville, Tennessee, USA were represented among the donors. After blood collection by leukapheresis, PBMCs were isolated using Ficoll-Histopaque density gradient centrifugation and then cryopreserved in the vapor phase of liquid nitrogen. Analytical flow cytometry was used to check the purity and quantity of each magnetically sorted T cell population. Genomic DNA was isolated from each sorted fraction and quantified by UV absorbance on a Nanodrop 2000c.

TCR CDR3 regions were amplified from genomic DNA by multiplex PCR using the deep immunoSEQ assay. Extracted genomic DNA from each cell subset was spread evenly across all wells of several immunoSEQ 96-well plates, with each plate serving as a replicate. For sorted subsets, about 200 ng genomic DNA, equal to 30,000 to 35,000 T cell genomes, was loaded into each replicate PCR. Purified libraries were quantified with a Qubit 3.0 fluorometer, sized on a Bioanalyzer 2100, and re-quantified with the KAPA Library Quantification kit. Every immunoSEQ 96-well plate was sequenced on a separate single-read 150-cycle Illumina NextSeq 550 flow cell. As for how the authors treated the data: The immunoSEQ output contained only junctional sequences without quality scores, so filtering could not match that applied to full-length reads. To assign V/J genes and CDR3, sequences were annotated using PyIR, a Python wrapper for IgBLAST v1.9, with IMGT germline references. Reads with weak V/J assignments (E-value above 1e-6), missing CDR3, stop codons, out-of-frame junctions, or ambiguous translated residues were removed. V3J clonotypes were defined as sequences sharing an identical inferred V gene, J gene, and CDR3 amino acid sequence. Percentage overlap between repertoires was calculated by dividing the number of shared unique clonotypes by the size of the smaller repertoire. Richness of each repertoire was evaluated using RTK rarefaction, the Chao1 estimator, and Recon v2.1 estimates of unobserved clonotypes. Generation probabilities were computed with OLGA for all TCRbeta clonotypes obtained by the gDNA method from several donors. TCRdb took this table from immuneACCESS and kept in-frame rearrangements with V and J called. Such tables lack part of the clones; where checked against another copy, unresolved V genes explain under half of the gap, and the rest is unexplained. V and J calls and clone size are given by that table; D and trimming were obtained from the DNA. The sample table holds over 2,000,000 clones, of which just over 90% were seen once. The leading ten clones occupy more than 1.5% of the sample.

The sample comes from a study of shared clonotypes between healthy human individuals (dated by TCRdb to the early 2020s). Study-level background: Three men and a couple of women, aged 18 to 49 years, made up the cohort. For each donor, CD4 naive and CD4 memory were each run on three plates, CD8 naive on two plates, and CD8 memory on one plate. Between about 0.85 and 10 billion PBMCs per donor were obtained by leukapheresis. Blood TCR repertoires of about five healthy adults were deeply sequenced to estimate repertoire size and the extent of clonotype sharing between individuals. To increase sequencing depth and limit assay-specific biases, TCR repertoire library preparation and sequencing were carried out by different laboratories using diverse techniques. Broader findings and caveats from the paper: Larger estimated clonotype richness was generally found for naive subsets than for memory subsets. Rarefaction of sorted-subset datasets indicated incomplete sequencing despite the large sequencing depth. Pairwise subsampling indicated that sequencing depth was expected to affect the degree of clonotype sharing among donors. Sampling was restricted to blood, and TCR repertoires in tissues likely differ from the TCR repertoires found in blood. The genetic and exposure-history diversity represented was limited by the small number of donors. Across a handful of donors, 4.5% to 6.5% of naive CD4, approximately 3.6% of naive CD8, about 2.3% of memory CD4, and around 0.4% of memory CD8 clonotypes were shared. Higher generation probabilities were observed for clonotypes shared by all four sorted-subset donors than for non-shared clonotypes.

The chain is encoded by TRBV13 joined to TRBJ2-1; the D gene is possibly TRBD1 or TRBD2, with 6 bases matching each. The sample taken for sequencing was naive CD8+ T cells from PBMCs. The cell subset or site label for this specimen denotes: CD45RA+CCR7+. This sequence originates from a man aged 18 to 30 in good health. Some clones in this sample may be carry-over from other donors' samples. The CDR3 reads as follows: CASLGGSGPYNEQFF. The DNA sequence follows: TGTGCCAGCCTGGGGGGCAGCGGGCCTTACAATGAGCAGTTCTTC.